The 3 T cell receptor beta chains presented below share a single source sample, sequenced in a study of response to subunit inactivated influenza vaccine. Each CDR3 protein gets one entry after TCRdb re-called the RT-PCR reads with MiXCR. Counted here are over 400,000 distinct CDR3 sequences, 10% to 15% occurring once; the ten biggest clones make up roughly 14%. The specimen was PBMCs from blood, collected roughly 46 days after vaccination. The receptors shown here come from a man in his forties or fifties who received an inactivated influenza vaccine.

The rearrangement uses TRBV20-1 and TRBJ1-5, with TRBD1 matching 7 bases. CDR3 length: 18 residues. V shed 2 bases and J 1 base; nucleotides not matched to a gene: 14. The germline gives CDR1 DFQATT, CDR2 SNEGSKA (reference sequence). CDR3: CSARRPRGGSPSNQPQHF. In DNA form, the CDR3 reads TGCAGTGCTAGACGACCTCGAGGGGGCAGCCCAAGCAATCAGCCCCAGCATTTT.

This clonotype was detected only a few times. This chain connects TRBV20-1 to TRBJ2-7; D gene ambiguous. This CDR3 region has 14 residues. Trimming removed 1 base from V and 1 base from J, with 11 bases in between. Germline V gene lookup returns CDR1 DFQATT and CDR2 SNEGSKA (reference sequence). CDR3 loop: CSARALTSSYEQYF. For the CDR3, the DNA is TGCAGTGCTAGAGCCCTGACATCATCCTACGAGCAGTACTTC.

This clonotype was found many times. The chain employs TRBV18 and TRBJ1-5; 10 nucleotides line up with TRBD1. The CDR3 runs to 14 residues. CDR1 is KGHSH and CDR2 is LQKENI in the germline V gene. V shed 3 bases, J shed 5 bases, and the junction held 1 base outside the gene matches. Here the CDR3 reads CASSPGTGDQPQHF. The CDR3 nucleotides read TGTGCCAGCTCACCCGGGACAGGGGATCAGCCCCAGCATTTT.